This entry is about one T cell receptor beta chain. Its antigen is unknown. Trimming pared 6 bases from V and 3 bases from J, leaving 18 bases between. Germline V gene data show CDR1 as DFQATT and CDR2 as SNEGSKA (reference sequence). The CDR3 covers 15 residues. This record comes from a study of T-cell memory formation after mild COVID-19. Looking at the study overall: TCR clusters showed largely donor specificity.

UMIs and sample barcodes were carried by the TCR alpha and TCR beta cDNA libraries that 5'RACE produced using constant-segment primers. One entry per CDR3 protein results from TCRdb running MiXCR on the 5' RACE reads. The data show 290,000 or so distinct CDR3 sequences, approximately 19% seen once. Study-level results: In second-wave clones peaking day 37, SARS-CoV-2 specificity remained unconfirmed. Shrinking CD4+ clones resided mostly in CM and EM, and CD8+ ones in EMRA.

This chain joins TRBV20-1 and TRBJ2-1; unclear D gene. The sample comprised PBMCs or a T cell subset sorted from them (not recorded which). This TCR was recovered from a man aged 18-30 years who had mild COVID-19 (a few samples of this study predate the infection). Cell type and time point are not known. The CDR3 nucleotides are TGCAGTGCCCCGAACCTGGGGTCGGGCTACAATGAGCAGTTCTTC. It codes for CSAPNLGSGYNEQFF.